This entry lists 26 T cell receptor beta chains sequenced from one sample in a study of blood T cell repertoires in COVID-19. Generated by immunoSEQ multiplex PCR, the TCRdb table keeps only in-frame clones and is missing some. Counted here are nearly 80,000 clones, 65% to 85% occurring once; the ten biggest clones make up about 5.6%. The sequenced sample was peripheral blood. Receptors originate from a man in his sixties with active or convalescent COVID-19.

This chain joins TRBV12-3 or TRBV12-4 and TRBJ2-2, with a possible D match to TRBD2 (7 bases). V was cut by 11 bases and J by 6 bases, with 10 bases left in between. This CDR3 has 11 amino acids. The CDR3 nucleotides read TGTGCCGTCGGGGGGCCCGGGGAGCTGTTTTTT. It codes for CAVGGPGELFF.

CDR3 region: CASSLGLKYEQYF. The CDR3 nucleotides read TGTGCCAGCAGTTTGGGCCTAAAATACGAGCAGTACTTC. The chain links TRBV12-3 or TRBV12-4 to TRBJ2-7; D gene uncertain. V was cut by 3 bases and J by 4 bases, with 10 bases left in between. This CDR3 region has 13 residues.

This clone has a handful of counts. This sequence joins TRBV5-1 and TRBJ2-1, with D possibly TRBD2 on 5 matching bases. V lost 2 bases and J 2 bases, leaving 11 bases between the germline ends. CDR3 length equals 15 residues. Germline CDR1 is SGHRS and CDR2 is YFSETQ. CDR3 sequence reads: CASSFDGKPYNEQFF. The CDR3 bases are TGCGCCAGCAGCTTCGACGGGAAGCCCTACAATGAGCAGTTCTTC.

In nucleotides, the CDR3 is TGTGCCAGCAGCCGTGGACAGATCCCTGCCACTGAAGCTTTCTTT. It yields the protein CASSRGQIPATEAFF. The chain uses TRBV27 and TRBJ1-1; tentative D call: TRBD1 (6 bases). This CDR3 is 15 amino acids long. Trimming took 6 bases from V and 4 from J, leaving 18 bases between them. Germline V CDR1 and CDR2: MNHEY, SMNVEV (reference sequence).

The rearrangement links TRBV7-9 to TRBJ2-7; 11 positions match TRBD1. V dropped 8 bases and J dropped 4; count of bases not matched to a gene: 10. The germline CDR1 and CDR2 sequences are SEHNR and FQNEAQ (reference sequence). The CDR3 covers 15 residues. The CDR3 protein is CASGRLGDRGYEQYF. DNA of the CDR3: TGTGCCAGCGGACGTTTGGGGGACAGGGGGTACGAGCAGTACTTC.

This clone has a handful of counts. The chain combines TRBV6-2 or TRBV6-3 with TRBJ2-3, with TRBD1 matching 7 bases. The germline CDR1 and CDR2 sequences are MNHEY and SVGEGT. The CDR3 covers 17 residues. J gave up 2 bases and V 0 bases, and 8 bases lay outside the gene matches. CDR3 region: CASSYSTGLGITDTQYF. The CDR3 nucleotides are TGTGCCAGCAGTTACTCGACAGGGCTGGGGATCACAGATACGCAGTATTTT.

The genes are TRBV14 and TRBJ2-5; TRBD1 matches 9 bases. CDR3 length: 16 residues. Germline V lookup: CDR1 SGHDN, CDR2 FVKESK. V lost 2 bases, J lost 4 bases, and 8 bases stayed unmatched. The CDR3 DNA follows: TGTGCCAGCAGCCAACTTGGAACAGGGGGCTTAGAGACCCAGTACTTC. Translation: CASSQLGTGGLETQYF.

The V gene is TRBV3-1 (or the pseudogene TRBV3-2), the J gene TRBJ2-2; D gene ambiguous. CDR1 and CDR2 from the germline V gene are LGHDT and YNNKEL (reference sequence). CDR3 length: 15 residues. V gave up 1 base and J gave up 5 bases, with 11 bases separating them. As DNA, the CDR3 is TGTGCCAGCAGCCAAGCCTTGATAGTAACCGGGGAGCTGTTTTTT. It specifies CASSQALIVTGELFF.

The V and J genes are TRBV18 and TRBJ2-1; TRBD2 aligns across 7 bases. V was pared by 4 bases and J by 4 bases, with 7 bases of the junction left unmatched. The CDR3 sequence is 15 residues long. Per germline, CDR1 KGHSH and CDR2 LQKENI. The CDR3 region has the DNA TGTGCCAGCTCACGCCGCAGCGGGGAGTACAATGAGCAGTTCTTC. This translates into CASSRRSGEYNEQFF. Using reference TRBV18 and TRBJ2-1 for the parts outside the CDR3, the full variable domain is NAGVMQNPRHLVRRRGQEARLRCSPMKGHSHVYWYRQLPEEGLKFMVYLQKENIIDESGMPKERFSAEFPKEGPSILRIQQVVRGDSAAYFCASSRRSGEYNEQFFGPGTRLTVL.

The DNA of the CDR3 is TGTGCCAGTACGAGACAGGGTGCTAATAGCAATCAGCCCCAGCATTTT. Its translation: CASTRQGANSNQPQHF. V gene TRBV19 combines with J gene TRBJ1-5, with TRBD1 matching 7 bases. Germline assignment: CDR1 LNHDA and CDR2 SQIVND (reference sequence). V trimming: 7 bases; J trimming: 0 bases; junction bases outside the gene matches: 9. The length of the CDR3 is 16 residues.

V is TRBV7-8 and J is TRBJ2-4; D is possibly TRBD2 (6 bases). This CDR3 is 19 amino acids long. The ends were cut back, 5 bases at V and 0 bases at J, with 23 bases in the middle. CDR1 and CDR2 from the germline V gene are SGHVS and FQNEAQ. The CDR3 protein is CASSEGTLAGSLAKNIQYF. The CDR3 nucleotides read TGTGCCAGCAGCGAAGGGACTCTTGCAGGAAGTCTAGCCAAAAACATTCAGTACTTC.

The CDR3 sequence: CASTYDSGSSYEQYF. The CDR3 DNA reads as TGTGCCAGCACCTATGATAGCGGGAGCTCCTACGAGCAGTACTTC. The rearrangement links TRBV7-2 to TRBJ2-7; 9 bases are a match to TRBD2. The ends lost 7 bases at V and 0 bases at J; junction bases unmatched: 7. The CDR3 spans 15 residues. CDR1 SGHTA and CDR2 FQGNSA come from the germline V gene.

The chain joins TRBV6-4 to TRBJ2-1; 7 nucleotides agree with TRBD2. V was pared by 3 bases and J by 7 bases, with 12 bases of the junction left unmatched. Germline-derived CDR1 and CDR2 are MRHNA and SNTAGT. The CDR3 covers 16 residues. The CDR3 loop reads CASSELAGLEGNEQFF. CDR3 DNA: TGTGCCAGCAGTGAATTAGCGGGTTTAGAGGGGAATGAGCAGTTCTTC.

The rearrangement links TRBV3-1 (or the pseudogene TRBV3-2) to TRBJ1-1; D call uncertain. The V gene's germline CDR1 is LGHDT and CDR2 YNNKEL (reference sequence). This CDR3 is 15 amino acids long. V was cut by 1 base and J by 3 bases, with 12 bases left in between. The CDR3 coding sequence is TGTGCCAGCAGCCAAGGTACAGTTACTTACACTGAAGCTTTCTTT. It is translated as CASSQGTVTYTEAFF.

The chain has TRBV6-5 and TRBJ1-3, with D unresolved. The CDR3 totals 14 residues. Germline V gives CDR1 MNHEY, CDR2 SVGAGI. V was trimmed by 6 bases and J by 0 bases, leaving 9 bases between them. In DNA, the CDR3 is TGTGCCAGCAGCCCCGAGGTCTCTGGAAACACCATATATTTT. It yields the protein CASSPEVSGNTIYF.

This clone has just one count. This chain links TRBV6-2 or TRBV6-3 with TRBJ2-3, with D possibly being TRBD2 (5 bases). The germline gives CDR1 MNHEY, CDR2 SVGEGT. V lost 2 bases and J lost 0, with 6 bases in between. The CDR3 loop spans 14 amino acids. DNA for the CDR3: TGTGCCAGCAGTTACCGGGGTAGCACAGATACGCAGTATTTT. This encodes CASSYRGSTDTQYF.

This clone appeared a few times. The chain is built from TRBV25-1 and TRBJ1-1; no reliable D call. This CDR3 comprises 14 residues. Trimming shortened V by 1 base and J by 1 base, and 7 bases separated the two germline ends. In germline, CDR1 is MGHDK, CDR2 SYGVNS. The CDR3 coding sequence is TGTGCCAGCAGTGAATTGGCCGAGAACACTGAAGCTTTCTTT. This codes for CASSELAENTEAFF.

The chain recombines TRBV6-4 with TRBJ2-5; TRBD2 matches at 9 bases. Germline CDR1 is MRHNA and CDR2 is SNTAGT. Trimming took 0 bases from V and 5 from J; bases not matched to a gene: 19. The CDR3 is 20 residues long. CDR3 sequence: CASSDSSQWPQRGDFETQYF. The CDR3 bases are TGTGCCAGCAGTGACTCCTCCCAGTGGCCCCAGCGGGGGGACTTTGAGACCCAGTACTTC.

The CDR3 sequence: CAISESAGRGMGHGYNEQFF. Here the CDR3 DNA reads TGTGCCATCAGTGAATCGGCAGGGAGGGGAATGGGCCACGGCTACAATGAGCAGTTCTTC. V usage is TRBV10-3 and J usage is TRBJ2-1; 7 bases match TRBD2. V dropped 3 bases and J dropped 3; count of bases not matched to a gene: 20. Per the germline V gene, CDR1 is ENHRY and CDR2 is SYGVKD. This CDR3 contains 20 residues.

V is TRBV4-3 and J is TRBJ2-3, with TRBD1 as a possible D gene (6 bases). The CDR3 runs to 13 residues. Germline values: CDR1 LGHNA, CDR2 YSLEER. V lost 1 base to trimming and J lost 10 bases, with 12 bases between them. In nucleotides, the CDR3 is TGCGCCAGCAGCCAAGTGCAGGGGTTGCCGCAGTATTTT. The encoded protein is CASSQVQGLPQYF.

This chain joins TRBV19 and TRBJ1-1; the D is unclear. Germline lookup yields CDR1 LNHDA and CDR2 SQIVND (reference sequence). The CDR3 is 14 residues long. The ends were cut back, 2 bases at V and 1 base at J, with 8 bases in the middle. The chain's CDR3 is CASSITERNTEAFF. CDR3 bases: TGTGCCAGTAGTATAACAGAAAGGAACACTGAAGCTTTCTTT. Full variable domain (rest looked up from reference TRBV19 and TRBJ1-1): DGGITQSPKYLFRKEGQNVTLSCEQNLNHDAMYWYRQDPGQGLRLIYYSQIVNDFQKGDIAEGYSVSREKKESFPLTVTSAQKNPTAFYLCASSITERNTEAFFGQGTRLTVV.

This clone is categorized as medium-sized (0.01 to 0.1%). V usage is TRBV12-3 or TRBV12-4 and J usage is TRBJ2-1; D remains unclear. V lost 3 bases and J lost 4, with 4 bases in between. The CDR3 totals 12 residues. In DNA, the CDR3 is TGTGCCAGCAGTTTTCTTTACAATGAGCAGTTCTTC. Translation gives CASSFLYNEQFF.

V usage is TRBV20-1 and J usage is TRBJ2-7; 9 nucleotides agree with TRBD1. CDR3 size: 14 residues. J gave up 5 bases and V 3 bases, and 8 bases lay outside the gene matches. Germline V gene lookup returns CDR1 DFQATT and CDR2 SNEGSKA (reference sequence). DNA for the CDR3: TGCAGTGCTAGTCCTGGGACAGGGTGGGACGAGCAGTACTTC. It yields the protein CSASPGTGWDEQYF.

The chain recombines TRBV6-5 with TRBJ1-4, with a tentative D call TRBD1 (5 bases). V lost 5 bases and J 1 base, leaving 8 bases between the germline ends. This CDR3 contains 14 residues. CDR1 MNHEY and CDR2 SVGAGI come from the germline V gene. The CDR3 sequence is CASSQGITNEKLFF. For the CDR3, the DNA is TGTGCCAGCAGTCAGGGAATAACTAATGAAAAACTGTTTTTT.

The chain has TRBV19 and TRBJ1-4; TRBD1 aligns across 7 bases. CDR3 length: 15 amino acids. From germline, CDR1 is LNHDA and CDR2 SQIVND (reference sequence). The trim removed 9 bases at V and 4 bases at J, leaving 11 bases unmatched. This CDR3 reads CASRPPGGSNEKLFF. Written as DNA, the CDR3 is TGTGCCAGCCGGCCCCCAGGGGGTAGTAATGAAAAACTGTTTTTT.

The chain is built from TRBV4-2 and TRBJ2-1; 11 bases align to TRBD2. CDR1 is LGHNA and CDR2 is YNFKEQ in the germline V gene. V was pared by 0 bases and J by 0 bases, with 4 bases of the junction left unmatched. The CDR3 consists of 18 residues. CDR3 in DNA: TGTGCCAGCAGCCAAGATAGCACTAGCGGGGGCTCCTACAATGAGCAGTTCTTC. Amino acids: CASSQDSTSGGSYNEQFF.